This T cell receptor beta chain was observed in a study of blood T cells in healthy people across ages. The germline V and J ends were trimmed by 7 bases and 1 base, with 15 bases remaining between them. Germline CDR1 MGHRA, CDR2 YSYEKL. There are 15 residues in the CDR3. Comment on this clonotype: The antigen is unknown.

Study findings and constraints: TCR beta diversity tracked closely with naive T cell percentage. Age advanced and TCR beta diversity per million T cells fell, roughly linearly. In long-lived donors, naive CD4+ cell counts and diversity exceeded those of aged donors.

Together with a sample-barcoded 5' primer, a J-beta primer mix was included in a second PCR lasting about 6 to 11 cycles. TCRdb called the 5' RACE reads again in MiXCR, with one record for every CDR3 protein. The data show around 1,000,000 distinct CDR3 sequences, with approximately 25% seen just once and less than 0.85% held by the top ten. These same records also appear under a second study, on T cells of mothers and their children. That work states: Study donors consisted of a few healthy Caucasian mothers and their six children.

This receptor was identified in a girl aged 2 to 10 in good health. The sequencing input was blood. This chain uses TRBV4-1 with TRBJ2-3; TRBD1 might be the D (5 bases). CDR3 bases: TGCGCCAGCACCCTGGGGCGGAGCCGCACAGATACGCAGTATTTT. This codes for CASTLGRSRTDTQYF.